Each of the 24 T cell receptor beta chains below was sequenced from the same sample in a study of cytomegalovirus exposure and HLA in healthy donors. PCR amplification relied on 60 Vbeta primers (plus 13 Jbeta primers). Here immunoSEQ multiplex PCR was the method, and the copy in TCRdb shows in-frame clones only, minus some. The sample lists just under 80,000 clones, around 79% occurring once. Sequencing used PBMCs. These receptor sequences come from a man in his forties in good health and CMV-seronegative.

This clone was found a few times. CDR3 residues: CASTRTGDGNQPQHF. CDR3 coding DNA: TGTGCCAGCACGCGGACAGGGGATGGAAATCAGCCCCAGCATTTT. The chain carries TRBV9 and TRBJ1-5; 9 positions match TRBD1. V shed 6 bases, J shed 4 bases, and the junction held 8 bases outside the gene matches. The CDR3 totals 15 residues. The germline CDR1 and CDR2 sequences are SGDLS and YYNGEE.

V is TRBV6-1 and J is TRBJ2-1; D perhaps matches TRBD2 (6 bases). V dropped 8 bases and J dropped 4 bases, with 18 bases sitting between them. The CDR3 extends over 15 amino acids. CDR1 and CDR2 (germline): MNHNS, SASEGT. For the CDR3, the DNA is TGTGCCAGCCGATTTCTAGCGAGACAGTACAATGAGCAGTTCTTC. This gives the protein CASRFLARQYNEQFF.

The V and J genes are TRBV28 and TRBJ1-1; D is unclear. Germline CDR1 is MDHEN and CDR2 is SYDVKM. The CDR3 runs to 13 residues. Trimming took off 8 bases at V and 1 base at J, with 11 bases between the two ends. CDR3 region: CASLTTRNTEAFF. Here the CDR3 DNA reads TGTGCCAGCCTCACGACTAGGAACACTGAAGCTTTCTTT.

The chain recombines TRBV5-6 with TRBJ1-2; D is undetermined. Trimming pared 0 bases from V and 7 bases from J, leaving 16 bases between. The CDR3 loop spans 15 amino acids. Germline V gene data show CDR1 as SGHDT and CDR2 as YYEEEE. CDR3 coding DNA: TGTGCCAGCAGCTTGGAGGCGGGAAAGATTGGTGGCTACACCTTC. Protein sequence: CASSLEAGKIGGYTF. Complete variable domain (other parts from reference TRBV5-6 and TRBJ1-2): DAGVTQSPTHLIKTRGQQVTLRCSPKSGHDTVSWYQQALGQGPQFIFQYYEEEERQRGNFPDRFSGHQFPNYSSELNVNALLLGDSALYLCASSLEAGKIGGYTFGSGTRLTVV.

The rearrangement uses TRBV9 and TRBJ2-1, with 8 bases aligning to TRBD2. V trimming: 0 bases; J trimming: 7 bases; junction bases outside the gene matches: 6. In germline, CDR1 is SGDLS, CDR2 YYNGEE. The CDR3 is 15 amino acids. The CDR3 loop reads CASSVDGRGGNEQFF. As DNA, the CDR3 is TGTGCCAGCAGCGTAGACGGGAGGGGTGGAAATGAGCAGTTCTTC.

This rearrangement joins TRBV28 to TRBJ1-2; D is perhaps TRBD1 (6 bases). The CDR3 sequence is 14 residues long. V lost 2 bases to trimming and J lost 6 bases, with 13 bases between them. CDR1 is MDHEN, CDR2 SYDVKM, per germline. CDR3 region: CASSLIQGTHGYTF. The CDR3 nucleotides are TGTGCCAGCAGTTTAATCCAGGGGACCCATGGCTACACCTTC.

The chain couples TRBV6-5 to TRBJ2-2, with TRBD2 identical over 8 bases. The germline V gene encodes CDR1 MNHEY and CDR2 SVGAGI. Germline trimming cut 1 base from V and 5 bases from J; bases unmatched to any gene: 6. The CDR3 totals 16 residues. The CDR3 protein is CASSYWLAGGTGELFF. The CDR3 DNA is TGTGCCAGCAGTTACTGGCTAGCGGGCGGGACCGGGGAGCTGTTTTTT.

The rearrangement uses TRBV27 and TRBJ2-5; 9 bases match TRBD2. Germline assignment: CDR1 MNHEY and CDR2 SMNVEV (reference sequence). V trimming: 3 bases; J trimming: 1 base; junction bases outside the gene matches: 9. There are 17 residues in the CDR3. The DNA for the CDR3 is TGTGCCAGCAGTTTTAGCGGGAGAACCCGAAGCCAAGAGACCCAGTACTTC. Translation: CASSFSGRTRSQETQYF.

The chain recombines TRBV6-5 with TRBJ1-1; 7 nucleotides align to TRBD1. This CDR3 has 14 residues. Germline V lookup: CDR1 MNHEY, CDR2 SVGAGI. Trimming at V came to 3 bases and at J to 4 bases, leaving 5 bases not matched to a gene. The DNA for the CDR3 is TGTGCCAGCAGTTATAGGGGGCGCGGCACTGAAGCTTTCTTT. The encoded protein is CASSYRGRGTEAFF.

The CDR3 loop reads CASSLAQGGSDTQYF. The CDR3 region has the DNA TGTGCCAGCAGCTTAGCACAGGGTGGATCAGATACGCAGTATTTT. The chain employs TRBV7-8 and TRBJ2-3; TRBD1 might be the D (6 bases). The V end lost 0 bases, the J end lost 4 bases, and 11 bases lay between the germline ends. The germline V gene has CDR1 SGHVS and CDR2 FQNEAQ. The CDR3 covers 15 residues.

The J gene is TRBJ2-3, the V gene TRBV6-6, with TRBD2 matching over 7 bases. The ends lost 8 bases at V and 2 bases at J; junction bases unmatched: 10. The CDR3 is made up of 15 amino acids. CDR1 is MNHNY, CDR2 SVGAGI, per germline (reference sequence). This CDR3 reads CASGLTSAPTDTQYF. The CDR3 nucleotides are TGTGCCAGCGGCCTAACTAGCGCCCCCACAGATACGCAGTATTTT.

The chain uses TRBV5-1 and TRBJ2-3; no clear D. Germline V gene data show CDR1 as SGHRS and CDR2 as YFSETQ. Trimming took off 4 bases at V and 2 bases at J, with 17 bases between the two ends. The CDR3 contains 16 residues. The CDR3 reads CASSLLAGLDTDTQYF. In nucleotides, the CDR3 is TGCGCCAGCAGCCTCCTGGCAGGCCTGGACACAGATACGCAGTATTTT. The full variable domain, rest sourced from reference TRBV5-1 and TRBJ2-3, is KAGVTQTPRYLIKTRGQQVTLSCSPISGHRSVSWYQQTPGQGLQFLFEYFSETQRNKGNFPGRFSGRQFSNSRSEMNVSTLELGDSALYLCASSLLAGLDTDTQYFGPGTRLTVL.

V usage is TRBV10-3 and J usage is TRBJ2-7; 8 bases agree with TRBD1. Germline CDR1 and CDR2: ENHRY and SYGVKD. The CDR3 has 14 residues. Losses at the gene ends were 4 bases for V and 6 bases for J; bases not matched to a gene: 8. The CDR3 sequence is CAISAQQGESEQYF. DNA for the CDR3: TGTGCCATCAGTGCACAACAGGGGGAGTCCGAGCAGTACTTC.

This clone was picked up one time. The gene calls are TRBV30 and TRBJ1-1; D may be TRBD1 (5 bases). Trimming shortened V by 0 bases and J by 5 bases, and 7 bases separated the two germline ends. The CDR3 is 12 residues long. CDR1 is GTSNPN and CDR2 is SVGIG in the germline V gene (reference sequence). The CDR3 is CAWSVKGTEAFF. CDR3 nucleotides: TGTGCCTGGAGTGTAAAGGGGACTGAAGCTTTCTTT.

V is TRBV5-1 and J is TRBJ2-6; 8 bases line up with TRBD1. The CDR3 contains 15 residues. The trim removed 4 bases at V and 4 bases at J, leaving 4 bases unmatched. Germline V gene data show CDR1 as SGHRS and CDR2 as YFSETQ. DNA of the CDR3: TGCGCCAGCAGCCAGACAGGGGTCGGGGCCAACGTCCTGACTTTC. It specifies CASSQTGVGANVLTF.

This clone was observed a handful of times. This sequence joins TRBV6-5 and TRBJ1-6, with unresolved D. CDR3 length equals 13 residues. V lost 9 bases to trimming and J lost 5 bases, with 11 bases between them. Per germline, CDR1 MNHEY and CDR2 SVGAGI. As DNA, the CDR3 is TGTGCCAGTAAAGCTCATGATAATTCACCCCTCCACTTT. The encoded protein is CASKAHDNSPLHF.

V gene TRBV11-3 combines with J gene TRBJ2-5; 11 bases fit TRBD2. In germline, CDR1 is SGHNT, CDR2 YENEEA. This CDR3 has 15 amino acids. V lost 5 bases and J lost 6; bases outside the gene matches: 8. Here the CDR3 reads CASSHGTSGKQTQYF. The CDR3, as DNA: TGTGCCAGCAGCCACGGGACTAGCGGAAAGCAGACCCAGTACTTC. The full variable domain, with the rest looked up from reference TRBV11-3 and TRBJ2-5, is EAGVVQSPRYKIIEKKQPVAFWCNPISGHNTLYWYLQNLGQGPELLIRYENEEAVDDSQLPKDRFSAERLKGVDSTLKIQPAELGDSAVYLCASSHGTSGKQTQYFGPGTRLLVL.

The genes are TRBV7-2 and TRBJ2-2; 10 bases fit TRBD2. Per germline, CDR1 SGHTA and CDR2 FQGNSA. The length of the CDR3 is 16 residues. With 1 base clipped from V and 4 bases from J, the junction kept 3 bases outside the gene matches. As DNA, the CDR3 is TGTGCCAGCAGCTTAGTAGCGGGAGGTGGCACCGGGGAGCTGTTTTTT. It is translated as CASSLVAGGGTGELFF.

The chain carries TRBV21-1 and TRBJ1-2. TRBV21-1 is marked as a pseudogene. The CDR3 has 14 amino acids. The CDR3 bases are TGTGCCAGCAGCAAAGCCGGCAGCGACTATGGCTACACCTTC. This codes for CASSKAGSDYGYTF.

V usage is TRBV27 and J usage is TRBJ2-7, with 13 bases fitting TRBD2. The CDR3 extends over 14 amino acids. Unmatched junction bases numbered 3, after V lost 3 bases and J lost 7 bases. Germline lookup yields CDR1 MNHEY and CDR2 SMNVEV (reference sequence). DNA of the CDR3: TGTGCCAGCAGTTTTTCACTAGCGGGAGGGGAGCAGTACTTC. It is translated as CASSFSLAGGEQYF.

The CDR3 nucleotides are TGTGCCAGCAGCCAAGATATCGGCGGGAAAGCTCCCATTAGGTATACGCAGTATTTT. Amino acid sequence: CASSQDIGGKAPIRYTQYF. The V and J genes are TRBV4-2 and TRBJ2-3; a weak D match, TRBD2 (6 bases). Trimming stripped 0 bases from V and 7 bases from J, with 26 bases between. Looked up from germline, CDR1 is LGHNA and CDR2 is YNFKEQ. CDR3 length equals 19 residues.

The rearrangement uses TRBV4-3 and TRBJ2-3; weak D call: TRBD2 (5 bases). V was shortened by 4 bases and J by 2 bases, with 13 bases between the two germline ends. The germline CDR1 and CDR2 sequences are LGHNA and YSLEER. The CDR3 has 15 residues. The CDR3 bases are TGCGCCAGCAGCCTTGGACTGGACCTCACAGATACGCAGTATTTT. Its translation: CASSLGLDLTDTQYF.

The chain couples TRBV5-1 to TRBJ1-1; 10 bases line up with TRBD1. From germline, CDR1 is SGHRS and CDR2 YFSETQ. This CDR3 has 15 residues. V was clipped by 8 bases and J by 0 bases; unmatched bases: 7. The CDR3 DNA reads TGCGCCAGTAGCCGGGACAGGGGATTGAACACTGAAGCTTTCTTT. Amino acids: CASSRDRGLNTEAFF.

J is TRBJ2-1 and V is TRBV7-6; 10 bases fit TRBD2. Germline V gene sequence: CDR1 SGHVS, CDR2 FNYEAQ. The length of the CDR3 is 16 residues. Losses at the gene ends were 2 bases for V and 3 bases for J; bases not matched to a gene: 4. The CDR3 here is CASSLRPSGGYNEQFF. CDR3 DNA: TGTGCCAGCAGCTTAAGGCCTAGCGGGGGCTACAATGAGCAGTTCTTC.